This paragraph reports one T cell receptor beta chain. Its matching antigen is unknown. A much larger clone is a single base away; this may be a read error. Distinct nucleotide sequences in the sample also encode this CDR3. This sample was included in a study of shared clonotypes between healthy human individuals. General observations from the study: Among non-shared clonotypes, generation probabilities were lower than among those shared by all four donors.

The trim removed 1 base at V and 4 bases at J, leaving 4 bases unmatched. There are 15 residues in the CDR3. Germline values: CDR1 MGHRA, CDR2 YSYEKL. Method: immunoSEQ multiplex PCR; TCRdb's copy keeps in-frame clones and lacks some. The table has about 320,000 clones, around 86% seen once; the top ten hold roughly 16%. What was sequenced was memory CD8+ T cells sorted from blood. Subset defined: CD45RO+ cells pooled with CCR7-negative TemRA cells. This chain uses TRBV4-1 with TRBJ2-7, with 10 nucleotides matching TRBD1. This TCR was recovered from a man between 18 and 29 years old in good health. For the CDR3, the DNA is TGCGCCAGCAGCCAAGTCGGGACAGGGGAATACGAGCAGTACTTC. This codes for CASSQVGTGEYEQYF.